The T cell receptor (beta chain) under discussion was sequenced for a study of shared clonotypes between healthy human individuals. Study overall: The donor pool was made up of two women and a few men aged 18 to 49. Study-wide results and limits: Sampling included only blood; tissue repertoires likely differ.

Generated by immunoSEQ multiplex PCR, the TCRdb table keeps only in-frame clones and is missing some. The repertoire has over 2 million clones, around 95% of them found once; the top ten carry more than 0.1%. A remark on this clone: The antigen is undetermined.

The germline V gene has CDR1 SEHNR and CDR2 FQNEAQ (reference sequence). V was pared by 5 bases and J by 5 bases, with 15 bases between. The CDR3 consists of 14 residues. Splitting the CD4+ cells yielded a CD45RA+ naive subset and a CD45RA-negative memory subset. The V call is TRBV7-9, the J call TRBJ2-5; D perhaps matches TRBD1 (6 bases). Sequencing input: naive CD4+ T cells sorted from blood. The sample's subset: CD45RA+ positively selected. The source is a man aged 18 to 30 in good health. CDR3 sequence reads: CASSVGQKGETQYF. The CDR3 nucleotides read TGTGCCAGCAGCGTCGGACAGAAGGGGGAGACCCAGTACTTC.